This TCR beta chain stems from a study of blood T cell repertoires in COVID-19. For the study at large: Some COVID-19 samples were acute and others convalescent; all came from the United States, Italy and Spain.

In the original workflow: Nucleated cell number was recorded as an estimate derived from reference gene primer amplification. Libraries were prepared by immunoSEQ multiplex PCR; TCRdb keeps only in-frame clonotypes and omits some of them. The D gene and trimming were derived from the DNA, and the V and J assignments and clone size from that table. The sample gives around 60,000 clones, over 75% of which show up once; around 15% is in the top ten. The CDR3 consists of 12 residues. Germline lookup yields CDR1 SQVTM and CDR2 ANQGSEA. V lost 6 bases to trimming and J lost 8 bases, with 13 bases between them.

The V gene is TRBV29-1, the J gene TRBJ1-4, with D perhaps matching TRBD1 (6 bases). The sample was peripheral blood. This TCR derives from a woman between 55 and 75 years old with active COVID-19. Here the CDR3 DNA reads TGCAGCGTAACAGTAGACAGGGAAAAACTGTTTTTT. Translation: CSVTVDREKLFF.